This TCR beta chain derives from a study of blood T cell repertoires in COVID-19. Across the whole study: From the United States, Italy and Spain came samples of acute and convalescent COVID-19.

Seattle's enrolled individuals joined amid active infection and were then monitored longitudinally. The CDR3 covers 17 residues. V was pared by 7 bases and J by 4 bases, with 15 bases of the junction left unmatched. Germline CDR1 SGHRS, CDR2 YFSETQ. Original handling: Counts of nucleated cells, estimated from reference gene primer amplification, were obtained. The method was immunoSEQ multiplex PCR; TCRdb's version includes in-frame clones alone and lacks a portion of them. V and J calls and clone size are those listed in that table; D and trimming were worked out from the DNA. In the table there are approximately 480,000 clones, 75% to 90% of which are singletons.

Input material: peripheral blood. V gene TRBV5-1 combines with J gene TRBJ2-3; TRBD2 matches 10 bases. This TCR was recovered from a man between 18 and 35 years old with COVID-19, enrolled during active disease. The CDR3 is CASCPQVAGGGADTQYF. DNA of the CDR3: TGCGCCAGCTGCCCCCAAGTAGCGGGAGGCGGGGCAGATACGCAGTATTTT.